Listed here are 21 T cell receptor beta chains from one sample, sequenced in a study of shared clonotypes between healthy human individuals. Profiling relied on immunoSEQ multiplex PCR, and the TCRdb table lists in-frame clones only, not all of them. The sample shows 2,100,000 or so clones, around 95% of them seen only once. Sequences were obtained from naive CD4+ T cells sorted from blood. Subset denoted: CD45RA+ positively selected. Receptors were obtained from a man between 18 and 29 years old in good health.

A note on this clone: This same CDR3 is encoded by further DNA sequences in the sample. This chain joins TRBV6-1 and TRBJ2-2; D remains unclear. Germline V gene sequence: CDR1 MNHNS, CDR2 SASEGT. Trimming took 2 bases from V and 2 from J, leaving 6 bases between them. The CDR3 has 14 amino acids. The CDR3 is CASSEWQNTGELFF. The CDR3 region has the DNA TGTGCCAGCAGTGAATGGCAAAACACCGGGGAGCTGTTTTTT.

The CDR3 coding sequence is TGTGCCAGCAGCCTAAGGAGATCCTATAATTCACCCCTCCACTTT. As protein: CASSLRRSYNSPLHF. The chain has TRBV14 and TRBJ1-6; D not certain. V dropped 4 bases and J dropped 1 base, with 8 bases sitting between them. Per the germline V gene, CDR1 is SGHDN and CDR2 is FVKESK. The CDR3 has 15 residues.

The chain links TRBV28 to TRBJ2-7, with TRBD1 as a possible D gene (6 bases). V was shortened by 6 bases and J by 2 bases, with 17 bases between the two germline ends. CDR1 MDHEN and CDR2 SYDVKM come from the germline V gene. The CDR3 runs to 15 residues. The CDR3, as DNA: TGTGCCAGCAGACGAGGCGGACAGTTGACCTACGAGCAGTACTTC. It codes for CASRRGGQLTYEQYF.

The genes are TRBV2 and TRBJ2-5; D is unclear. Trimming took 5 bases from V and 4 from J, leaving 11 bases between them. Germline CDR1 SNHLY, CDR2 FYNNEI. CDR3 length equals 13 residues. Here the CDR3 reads CASSLNTRETQYF. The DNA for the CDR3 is TGTGCCAGCAGTCTAAACACCCGAGAGACCCAGTACTTC.

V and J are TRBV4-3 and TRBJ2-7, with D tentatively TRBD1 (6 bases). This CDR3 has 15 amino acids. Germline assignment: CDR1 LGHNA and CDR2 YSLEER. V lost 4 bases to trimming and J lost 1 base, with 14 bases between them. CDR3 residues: CASSPMDSSSYEQYF. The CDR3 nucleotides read TGCGCCAGCAGCCCAATGGACAGTAGTTCCTACGAGCAGTACTTC.

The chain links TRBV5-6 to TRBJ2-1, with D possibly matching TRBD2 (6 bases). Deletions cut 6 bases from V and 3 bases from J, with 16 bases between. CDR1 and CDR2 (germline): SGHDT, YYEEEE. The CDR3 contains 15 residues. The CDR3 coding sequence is TGTGCCAGCACACGACGTACTAGCTTCTACAATGAGCAGTTCTTC. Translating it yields CASTRRTSFYNEQFF.

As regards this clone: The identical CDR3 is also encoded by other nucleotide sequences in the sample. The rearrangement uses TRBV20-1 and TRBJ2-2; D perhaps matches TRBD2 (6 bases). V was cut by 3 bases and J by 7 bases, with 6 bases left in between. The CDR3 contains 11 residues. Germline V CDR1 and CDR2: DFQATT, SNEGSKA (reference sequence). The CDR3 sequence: CSASGGGELFF. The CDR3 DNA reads TGCAGTGCTAGCGGGGGCGGGGAGCTGTTTTTT.

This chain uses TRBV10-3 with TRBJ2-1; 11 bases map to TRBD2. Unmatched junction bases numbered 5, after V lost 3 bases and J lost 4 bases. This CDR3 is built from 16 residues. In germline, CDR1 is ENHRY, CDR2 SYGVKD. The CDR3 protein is CAISDLTSGSYNEQFF. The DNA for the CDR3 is TGTGCCATCAGTGATCTCACTAGCGGGAGTTACAATGAGCAGTTCTTC.

CDR3 amino acids: CASSFRLVGSDTQYF. The DNA of the CDR3 is TGTGCCAGCAGCTTCCGACTAGTTGGGTCAGATACGCAGTATTTT. V is TRBV7-2 and J is TRBJ2-3; TRBD2 might be the D (6 bases). This CDR3 spans 15 amino acids. The germline CDR1 and CDR2 sequences are SGHTA and FQGNSA. V lost 3 bases and J lost 4, with 14 bases in between. Using reference TRBV7-2 and TRBJ2-3 for the parts outside the CDR3, the full variable domain is GAGVSQSPSNKVTEKGKDVELRCDPISGHTALYWYRQSLGQGLEFLIYFQGNSAPDKSGLPSDRFSAERTGGSVSTLTIQRTQQEDSAVYLCASSFRLVGSDTQYFGPGTRLTVL.

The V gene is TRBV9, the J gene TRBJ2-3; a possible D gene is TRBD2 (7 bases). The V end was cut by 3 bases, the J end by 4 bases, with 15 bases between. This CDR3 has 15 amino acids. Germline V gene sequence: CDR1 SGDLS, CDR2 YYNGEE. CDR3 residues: CASSAGLGGPDTQYF. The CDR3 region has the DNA TGTGCCAGCAGCGCCGGACTAGGGGGGCCAGATACGCAGTATTTT. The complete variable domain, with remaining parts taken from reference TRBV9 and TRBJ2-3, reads DSGVTQTPKHLITATGQRVTLRCSPRSGDLSVYWYQQSLDQGLQFLIQYYNGEERAKGNILERFSAQQFPDLHSELNLSSLELGDSALYFCASSAGLGGPDTQYFGPGTRLTVL.

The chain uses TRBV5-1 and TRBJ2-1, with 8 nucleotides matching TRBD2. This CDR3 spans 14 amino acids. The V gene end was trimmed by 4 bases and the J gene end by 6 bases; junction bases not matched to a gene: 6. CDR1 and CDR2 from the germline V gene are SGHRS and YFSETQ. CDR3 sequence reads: CASSPREGVNEQFF. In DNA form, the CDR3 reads TGCGCCAGCAGCCCACGGGAGGGTGTCAATGAGCAGTTCTTC.

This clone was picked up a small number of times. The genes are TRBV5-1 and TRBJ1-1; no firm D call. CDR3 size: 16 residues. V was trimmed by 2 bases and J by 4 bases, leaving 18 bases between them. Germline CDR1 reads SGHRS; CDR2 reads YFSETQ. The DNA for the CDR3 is TGCGCCAGCAGCTTCCGCGGGCCCGGTGGAGGCACTGAAGCTTTCTTT. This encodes CASSFRGPGGGTEAFF.

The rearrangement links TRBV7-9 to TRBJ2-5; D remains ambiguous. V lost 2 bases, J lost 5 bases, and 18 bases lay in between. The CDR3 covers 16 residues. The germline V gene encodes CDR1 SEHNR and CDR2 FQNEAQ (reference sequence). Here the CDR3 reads CASSLWGSQPRETQYF. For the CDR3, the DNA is TGTGCCAGCAGCTTATGGGGATCCCAGCCGAGGGAGACCCAGTACTTC.

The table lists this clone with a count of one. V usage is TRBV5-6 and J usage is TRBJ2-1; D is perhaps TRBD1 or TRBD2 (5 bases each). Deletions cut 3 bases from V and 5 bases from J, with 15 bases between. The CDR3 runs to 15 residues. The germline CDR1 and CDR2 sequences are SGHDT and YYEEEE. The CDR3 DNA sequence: TGTGCCAGCAGCTGGGGATCGGGACCTCACAATGAGCAGTTCTTC. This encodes CASSWGSGPHNEQFF.

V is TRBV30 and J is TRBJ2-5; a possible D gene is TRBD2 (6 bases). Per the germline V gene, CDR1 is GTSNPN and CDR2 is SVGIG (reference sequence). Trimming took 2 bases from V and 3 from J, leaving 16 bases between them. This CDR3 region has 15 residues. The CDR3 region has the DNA TGTGCCTGGAGTCGGAGGGCGCTTGGGGAAGAGACCCAGTACTTC. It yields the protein CAWSRRALGEETQYF.

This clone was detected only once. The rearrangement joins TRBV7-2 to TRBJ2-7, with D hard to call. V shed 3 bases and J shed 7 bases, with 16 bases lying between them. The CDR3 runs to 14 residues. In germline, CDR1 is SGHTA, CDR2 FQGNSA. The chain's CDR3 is CASSFLSRHGEQYF. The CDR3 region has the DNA TGTGCCAGCAGCTTCCTCTCTCGCCACGGGGAGCAGTACTTC.

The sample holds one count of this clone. Here the CDR3 DNA reads TGTGCCAGCAGTGAGTCAGGGTCAGGGGACACCATATATTTT. Its protein product is CASSESGSGDTIYF. The J gene is TRBJ1-3, the V gene TRBV2; weak D call: TRBD1 (6 bases). V gave up 3 bases and J gave up 8 bases, with 14 bases separating them. Germline CDR1 SNHLY, CDR2 FYNNEI. The CDR3 extends over 14 amino acids.

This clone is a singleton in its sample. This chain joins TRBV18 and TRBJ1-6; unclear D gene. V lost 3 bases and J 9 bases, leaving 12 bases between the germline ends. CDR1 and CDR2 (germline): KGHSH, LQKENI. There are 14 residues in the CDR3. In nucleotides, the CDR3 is TGTGCCAGCTCACCGTTACGGGAGGGTTCACCCCTCCACTTT. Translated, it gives CASSPLREGSPLHF.

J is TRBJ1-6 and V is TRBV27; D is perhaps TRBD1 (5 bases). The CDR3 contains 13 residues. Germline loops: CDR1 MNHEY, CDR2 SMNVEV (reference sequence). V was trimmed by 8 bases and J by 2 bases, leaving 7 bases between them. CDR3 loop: CASADTYNSPLHF. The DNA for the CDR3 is TGTGCCAGCGCGGACACCTATAATTCACCCCTCCACTTT.

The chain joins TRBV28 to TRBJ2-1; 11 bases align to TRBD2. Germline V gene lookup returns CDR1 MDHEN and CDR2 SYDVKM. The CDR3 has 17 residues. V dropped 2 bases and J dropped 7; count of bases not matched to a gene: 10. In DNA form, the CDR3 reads TGTGCCAGCAGTTTAGGGTTGACTAGCGGGGTTTCAAATGAGCAGTTCTTC. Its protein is CASSLGLTSGVSNEQFF.

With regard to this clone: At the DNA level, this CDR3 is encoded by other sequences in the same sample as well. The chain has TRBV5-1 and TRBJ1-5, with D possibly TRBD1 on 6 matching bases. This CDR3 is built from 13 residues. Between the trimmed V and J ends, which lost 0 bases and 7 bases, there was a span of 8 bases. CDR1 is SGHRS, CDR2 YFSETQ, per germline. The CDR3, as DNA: TGCGCCAGCAGCTTGGACGGGGGCCAGCCCCAGCATTTT. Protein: CASSLDGGQPQHF. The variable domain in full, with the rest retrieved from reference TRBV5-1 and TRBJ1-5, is KAGVTQTPRYLIKTRGQQVTLSCSPISGHRSVSWYQQTPGQGLQFLFEYFSETQRNKGNFPGRFSGRQFSNSRSEMNVSTLELGDSALYLCASSLDGGQPQHFGDGTRLSIL.